This TCR beta chain was captured in a study of CD8+CD57+ T cells in acquired aplastic anemia. Looking at the study overall: Approximately 10 million reads, on average, were obtained for CD4+ cells from healthy donors. Study-level results: Patients and controls were not found to differ significantly in CD8+ Simpson's diversity. Common to patients and controls were roughly 30 CD8+ CDR3 sequences.

Profiling of TCR beta VDJ combinations and CDR3 sequences used genomic DNA as template. One entry per CDR3 protein results from TCRdb running MiXCR on the reads. The table includes about 180,000 distinct CDR3 sequences, about half detected once. Germline V lookup: CDR1 LNHDA, CDR2 SQIVND (reference sequence). CDR3 length: 13 residues. This clonotype was seen more than once but under ten times. Its antigen is unknown. This may be a read error, as it is one base from a much larger clone. The chain carries TRBV19 and TRBJ1-1; no clear D. The material sequenced was sorted CD4+, CD8+, or CD8+CD57+ T cells (not recorded which) from PBMCs. The clonotype originates from a human donor in good health. The CDR3 here is CASSTDVNTGAFF. Written as DNA, the CDR3 is TGTGCCAGTAGTACGGACGTGAACACTGGAGCTTTCTTT.